This is a list of T cell receptor beta chains from one sample in a study of T cell repertoires in ileal Crohn's disease. The method was immunoSEQ multiplex PCR; TCRdb's version includes in-frame clones alone and lacks a portion of them. The data hold a few thousand clones, with 72% observed a single time. The sample consisted of ileal tissue. The receptors shown here come from an adult with Crohn's disease. CDR3s include the opening cysteine and the closing phenylalanine or tryptophan. The D gene is left open where the match is weak. Expanded clones get a size class; other rows say once, few or many, or leave the size out.

V gene	J gene	D gene	clone size	CDR3 protein	CDR3 DNA
TRBV7-9	TRBJ1-4	TRBD1	NA	CASSLATTGIYEKLFF	TGTGCCAGCAGCTTAGCGACGACAGGGATTTATGAAAAACTGTTTTTT
TRBV6-6	TRBJ1-2	NA	NA	CASSYSYGYTF	TGTGCCAGCAGTTACTCGTACGGCTACACCTTC
TRBV11-3	TRBJ1-1	NA	NA	CASSLTGNTEAFF	TGTGCCAGCAGCTTAACCGGGAACACTGAAGCTTTCTTT
TRBV30	TRBJ1-1	NA	NA	CAWTLRQAFF	TGTGCCTGGACCCTACGGCAAGCTTTCTTT
TRBV10-3	TRBJ1-1	NA	few	CAISGGAFGLGVEAFF	TGTGCCATCAGTGGGGGGGCCTTCGGGTTAGGAGTTGAAGCTTTCTTT
TRBV5-6	TRBJ2-3	TRBD2	few	CASSLKPAGVGDTQYF	TGTGCCAGCAGCTTGAAGCCAGCGGGGGTAGGGGATACGCAGTATTTT
TRBV19	TRBJ2-1	NA	NA	CASSLGGIDEQFF	TGTGCCAGTAGTTTGGGGGGAATAGATGAGCAGTTCTTC
TRBV11-2	TRBJ2-3	NA	few	CASSFITDTQYF	TGTGCCAGCAGCTTTATCACAGATACGCAGTATTTT
TRBV19	TRBJ1-6	NA	NA	CASQKTNNSPLHF	TGTGCCAGTCAGAAGACTAATAATTCACCCCTCCACTTT
TRBV7-9	TRBJ2-3	TRBD2	NA	CASSLDSGESTDTQYF	TGTGCCAGCAGCTTAGATAGCGGGGAAAGCACAGATACGCAGTATTTT
TRBV15	TRBJ2-7	NA	NA	CATSRDRPFYEQYF	TGTGCCACCAGCAGAGATCGGCCTTTCTACGAGCAGTACTTC
TRBV9	TRBJ1-3	TRBD1	few	CASSAPTGMLSGNTIYF	TGTGCCAGCAGCGCGCCGACAGGGATGCTCTCTGGAAACACCATATATTTT
TRBV11-2	TRBJ2-3	TRBD2	NA	CASSPRGASGGARADTQYF	TGTGCCAGCAGCCCGAGGGGTGCTAGCGGGGGGGCCAGGGCAGATACGCAGTATTTT
TRBV5-1	TRBJ1-1	NA	NA	CASSSRTYTEAFF	TGCGCCAGCAGCTCTCGGACCTACACTGAAGCTTTCTTT
TRBV9	TRBJ1-1	NA	NA	CASSLGGPWNTEAFF	TGTGCCAGCAGCCTGGGGGGACCCTGGAACACTGAAGCTTTCTTT
TRBV19	TRBJ2-3	NA	NA	CASSQVLGTQYF	TGTGCCAGCAGCCAAGTCCTGGGTACGCAGTATTTT
TRBV28	TRBJ2-7	TRBD2	NA	CASSTNIGTSESISYEQYF	TGTGCCAGCAGTACTAACATAGGGACTAGCGAGTCGATATCCTACGAGCAGTACTTC
TRBV19	TRBJ1-3	NA	NA	CASSIGRGNTIYF	TGTGCCAGTAGTATTGGAAGGGGAAACACCATATATTTT
TRBV5-4	TRBJ2-7	TRBD2	NA	CASSKTSGGTYEQYF	TGTGCCAGCAGCAAGACTAGCGGGGGGACCTACGAGCAGTACTTC
TRBV5-1	TRBJ2-4	NA	NA	CASSPSSTKNIQYF	TGCGCCAGCAGCCCCAGTAGTACCAAAAACATTCAGTACTTC
TRBV10-3	TRBJ1-6	NA	NA	CAISETHSLNSPLHF	TGTGCCATCAGTGAGACACACTCCCTTAATTCACCCCTCCACTTT
TRBV4-1	TRBJ1-3	NA	NA	CASSLLGPGAGNTIYF	TGCGCCAGCAGCCTGCTGGGCCCTGGCGCCGGAAACACCATATATTTT
TRBV7-9	TRBJ1-1	NA	NA	CASSSAGVTEAFF	TGTGCCAGCAGCTCCGCCGGGGTCACTGAAGCTTTCTTT
TRBV7-3	TRBJ1-6	NA	NA	CASSLNKGSPLHF	TGTGCCAGCAGCTTAAATAAGGGTTCACCCCTCCACTTT
TRBV7-9	TRBJ1-3	NA	NA	CANSLQGGSSGNTIYF	TGTGCCAACAGCTTACAAGGCGGAAGCTCTGGAAACACCATATATTTT
TRBV19	TRBJ2-5	TRBD1	NA	CASSRTGGGRETQYF	TGTGCCAGTAGCCGGACAGGGGGTGGGAGAGAGACCCAGTACTTC
TRBV5-4	TRBJ2-1	TRBD2	NA	CASSSRASGGAVYEQFF	TGTGCCAGCAGCTCCCGGGCTAGCGGGGGGGCAGTTTATGAGCAGTTCTTC
TRBV7-9	TRBJ1-3	NA	few	CASSLQGGSSGNTIYF	TGTGCCAGCAGCTTACAAGGCGGAAGCTCTGGAAACACCATATATTTT
TRBV2	TRBJ1-5	NA	NA	CASSGDSNQPQHF	TGTGCCAGCAGTGGGGACAGCAATCAGCCCCAGCATTTT
TRBV13	TRBJ1-2	TRBD1	NA	CASSPGQGSFGHGYTF	TGTGCCAGCAGCCCGGGACAGGGTTCATTTGGCCATGGCTACACCTTC
TRBV7-2	TRBJ2-7	NA	once	CASSSGGGRFEQYF	TGTGCCAGCAGCTCTGGGGGGGGCCGCTTCGAGCAGTACTTC
TRBV6-1	TRBJ1-2	NA	NA	CASSEVGRDGYTF	TGTGCCAGCAGTGAAGTGGGGAGGGATGGCTACACCTTC
TRBV11-2	TRBJ2-7	NA	NA	CASSFGPSGQYF	TGTGCCAGCAGCTTTGGACCTTCCGGGCAGTACTTC
TRBV6-1	TRBJ1-1	NA	large	CASELYTEAFF	TGTGCCAGCGAGCTTTACACTGAAGCTTTCTTT
TRBV28	TRBJ1-5	TRBD1	NA	CASSPQGQSNQPQHF	TGTGCCAGCAGTCCACAGGGACAGAGCAATCAGCCCCAGCATTTT
TRBV5-6	TRBJ1-2	NA	few	CASSSSSRGPYYGYTF	TGTGCCAGCAGCTCTTCCAGCAGGGGCCCCTACTATGGCTACACCTTC
TRBV7-9	TRBJ2-1	TRBD1	NA	CASSFTGAGNEQFF	TGTGCCAGCAGCTTTACAGGGGCGGGTAATGAGCAGTTCTTC
TRBV14	TRBJ2-5	NA	NA	CASSQAGWGLQETQYF	TGTGCCAGCAGCCAAGCGGGTTGGGGACTTCAAGAGACCCAGTACTTC
TRBV30	TRBJ2-2	TRBD1	few	CAWSVGGADTGELFF	TGTGCCTGGAGTGTAGGGGGCGCGGACACCGGGGAGCTGTTTTTT
TRBV7-3	TRBJ2-3	TRBD2	NA	CASSLAGGPTDTQYF	TGTGCCAGCAGTTTAGCGGGGGGTCCCACAGATACGCAGTATTTT
TRBV6-1	TRBJ1-2	NA	NA	CASTSDWSSRGYTF	TGTGCCAGCACCTCTGATTGGTCCAGTCGGGGCTACACCTTC
TRBV7-9	TRBJ1-1	NA	NA	CASSLARGTRTEAFF	TGTGCCAGCAGCTTAGCGCGTGGGACTAGAACTGAAGCTTTCTTT
TRBV6-9	TRBJ1-6	NA	NA	CASSDLGGTGSPLHF	TGTGCCAGCAGTGACTTGGGGGGAACAGGATCACCCCTCCACTTT
TRBV5-1	TRBJ1-1	NA	NA	CASSSKGRGAEAFF	TGCGCCAGCAGCTCAAAGGGGAGAGGTGCTGAAGCTTTCTTT
TRBV7-9	TRBJ2-2	NA	NA	CASSADRDWAGELFF	TGTGCCAGCAGCGCAGACAGAGACTGGGCCGGGGAGCTGTTTTTT
TRBV27	TRBJ2-7	NA	NA	CASRSGAAAYEQYF	TGTGCCAGCAGATCAGGGGCCGCCGCCTACGAGCAGTACTTC
TRBV7-7	TRBJ2-1	TRBD1	NA	CASSPAGTVSYNEQFF	TGTGCCAGCAGCCCCGCCGGGACAGTATCCTACAATGAGCAGTTCTTC
TRBV2	TRBJ2-7	NA	NA	CASSENIYEQYF	TGTGCCAGCAGTGAAAATATTTACGAGCAGTACTTC